The 4 T cell receptor beta chains presented below share a single source sample, sequenced in a study of shared clonotypes between healthy human individuals. Assay: immunoSEQ multiplex PCR; the TCRdb copy retains only in-frame clones and omits some. The sample holds a few million clones, approximately 94% seen once. What was sequenced was naive CD4+ T cells sorted from blood. Subset reported: CD45RA+ positively selected. The receptors originated from a man aged 18 to 29 in good health.

The chain joins TRBV7-8 to TRBJ2-3; TRBD2 matches 10 bases. V was pared by 1 base and J by 1 base, with 5 bases of the junction left unmatched. This CDR3 is 17 amino acids long. The germline V gene encodes CDR1 SGHVS and CDR2 FQNEAQ. This CDR3 is CASSLVPSGSGTDTQYF. The CDR3 DNA follows: TGTGCCAGCAGCTTAGTCCCTAGCGGGAGTGGCACAGATACGCAGTATTTT.

The chain couples TRBV6-6 to TRBJ1-2, with D possibly TRBD1 on 6 matching bases. The CDR3 extends over 15 amino acids. Germline V gene sequence: CDR1 MNHNY, CDR2 SVGAGI (reference sequence). V lost 5 bases and J 8 bases, leaving 21 bases between the germline ends. The CDR3 sequence is CASSTGTLGPHGYTF. The DNA for the CDR3 is TGTGCCAGCAGTACAGGGACCCTCGGACCGCACGGCTACACCTTC.

The rearrangement uses TRBV9 and TRBJ2-7; 9 positions agree with TRBD1. CDR1 is SGDLS, CDR2 YYNGEE, per germline. With 0 bases clipped from V and 4 bases from J, the junction kept 11 bases outside the gene matches. The CDR3 is 17 amino acids. The CDR3 DNA sequence: TGTGCCAGCAGCGTAGCTATTGGAGACAGGGGGGAATACGAGCAGTACTTC. Residues: CASSVAIGDRGEYEQYF.

This clone has just a few counts. The gene calls are TRBV2 and TRBJ2-7, with D unresolved. V was clipped by 8 bases and J by 4 bases, with 12 bases between them. The CDR3 spans 12 residues. Germline assignment: CDR1 SNHLY and CDR2 FYNNEI. The CDR3, as DNA: TGTGCCAGCTGGGCCCAAATGTACGAGCAGTACTTC. Protein product: CASWAQMYEQYF.